The T cell receptor (beta chain) under discussion was sequenced for a study of CD8+ T cells in alopecia areata (dated by TCRdb to 2016 to 2018). About the study as a whole: The treated patients took part in an open-label pilot trial in which moderate-to-severe alopecia areata was treated with oral tofacitinib at 5 to 10 mg twice daily. Patients received tofacitinib for 6 to 18 months and were then followed off drug for 6 months to check for delayed response and recurrence. To study T cell clonal expansion in alopecia areata, the researchers applied high-throughput TCRbeta sequencing to both the C3H/HeJ mouse model and human patients. On the human side, TCRbeta sequencing was run on scalp tissue and on sorted CD4+ and CD8+ peripheral blood T cells from healthy controls and from alopecia areata patients with either patchy or totalis/universalis disease. Biopsies were taken from tofacitinib-treated patients at baseline and again at 4 and 24 weeks into treatment, and several of those patients also had a later scalp biopsy. Clonality in the scalp was compared among normal scalp (n=4), patchy alopecia areata scalp (n=8), and alopecia totalis/universalis scalp (n=8). RNA came from the PAXgene miRNA kit for fixed scalp, the miRNeasy kit for PBMCs, and the RNeasy kit for mouse skin. TCRbeta CDR3 regions were amplified by immunoSEQ multiplex PCR using 35 Vbeta forward and 13 Jbeta reverse primers. Broad study findings and their caveats: Higher clonality and more expanded CD8+ clones were observed in lesional scalp than in normal scalp, particularly in alopecia totalis/universalis, a finding suggestive of antigenic drive. Shared TCR sequences between patients were less evident than in mice, which may be partly attributable to HLA diversity in the patient population. Scalp TCR repertoire analysis is complicated because resident alphabeta T cells in normal human skin are also sequenced, whereas mouse skin is dominated by gammadelta T cells.

With respect to this clone: What this receptor recognizes is not known. No base-level quality is on record; no much larger clone is a single base apart.

V trim: 5 bases; J trim: 5 bases; unmatched bases: 5. From cysteine to phenylalanine, the CDR3 is 14 amino acids long. Solely the CDR3 DNA is kept, with 42 bases framed from the first base. CDR1 and CDR2 are drawn from the germline V gene: MNHNS, SASEGT. The library was prepared using the immunoSEQ multiplex PCR assay. To provide template for TCR sequencing, every sample had RNA extracted and reverse transcribed into cDNA. First-strand cDNA was synthesized using SuperScript III with a 2:1 mix of oligo-dT and random hexamers. A synthetic immune receptor repertoire was used to assess amplification bias, and residual bias was removed computationally. Per the authors' processing: Raw reads were preprocessed to remove errors, and CDR3 was defined according to IMGT conventions as the region from the conserved cysteine to phenylalanine. Clonality was calculated as 1 minus Shannon entropy normalized by log2 of the number of productive unique TCRs. Whether each scalp clone was CD4 or CD8 was inferred by checking scalp TCRbeta sequences against the CD4 and CD8 repertoires from sorted blood. The clones in this table, taken by TCRdb from immuneACCESS, are in-frame only. Not every clone is retained; where verified, under half of the shortfall comes from an unresolved V gene, and the cause of the rest is unknown. That table is the source of V, J and clone size, and D and trimming were worked out from the DNA. This sample holds around 140,000 clones; about 47% were observed only once. The top ten clones comprise about 1% of the sample.

The sample's time point label, in plain terms: baseline before oral tofacitinib. From alopecia areata patients, peripheral blood was collected along with lesional scalp punch biopsies. PBMCs were isolated by density centrifugation and stained for CD3, CD4 and CD8, after which CD4+ and CD8+ T cells were sorted on a FACSAria. The sample consisted of CD4+ T cells sorted from blood, taken at week 0. This clonotype originated in a human donor with alopecia areata. The chain is assembled from TRBV6-1 and TRBJ1-2; 10 junctional bases match TRBD1. The nucleotide sequence reads TGTGCCAGCAGTCAGGACAGGGGGTATTATGGCTACACCTTC. Translated, it gives CASSQDRGYYGYTF.